This paragraph covers one T cell receptor (beta chain) sequence. Its antigen is undetermined. This sample also contains other DNA sequences that code for the same CDR3. It was CD45RO-negative cells, positively selected for CCR7, that made up naive CD8 cells, with terminally differentiated effector memory CD45RA+ cells excluded. The source of the sample is a study of shared clonotypes between healthy human individuals. General study points: The naive CD4 repertoires of a handful of donors were compared, and around 4.9% of clonotypes were shared.

This CDR3 comprises 12 residues. Germline lookup yields CDR1 SQVTM and CDR2 ANQGSEA. The V and J ends lost 4 bases and 1 base respectively, with 7 bases between them. The data were produced by immunoSEQ multiplex PCR, yet TCRdb's version contains in-frame clones alone and is incomplete. The table shows approximately 810,000 clones, with around 93% occurring only once. V gene TRBV29-1 combines with J gene TRBJ2-5; maybe TRBD2 (5 bases). The sample was naive CD8+ T cells sorted from blood. This TCR was sampled from a man under 40 in good health. CDR3 sequence (DNA): TGCAGCGTTGTAGCGCTCCAAGAGACCCAGTACTTC. This encodes CSVVALQETQYF.